This entry lists 19 T cell receptor beta chains sequenced from one sample in a study of shared clonotypes between healthy human individuals. Sequencing used immunoSEQ multiplex PCR; TCRdb keeps in-frame clones, though not all of them. The sample has some 490,000 clones, about 72% seen once. Sequencing input: PBMCs. All receptors derive from a woman in her forties in good health. Some clones in this sample may be carry-over from other donors' samples.

The rearrangement joins TRBV6-6 to TRBJ2-1; 10 nucleotides match TRBD1. The germline V gene encodes CDR1 MNHNY and CDR2 SVGAGI (reference sequence). CDR3 length equals 14 residues. J was trimmed by 7 bases and V by 6 bases; bases with no gene match: 6. This chain's CDR3 is CASRKGQGLNEQFF. The CDR3 coding sequence is TGTGCCAGCAGAAAGGGACAGGGGCTAAATGAGCAGTTCTTC.

V is TRBV6-4 and J is TRBJ2-1; D not certain. Germline CDR1 and CDR2: MRHNA and SNTAGT. The V end lost 3 bases, the J end lost 0 bases, and 9 bases lay between the germline ends. The CDR3 covers 15 residues. CDR3 bases: TGTGCCAGCAGTGAGGACGGCAGCTCCTACAATGAGCAGTTCTTC. It yields the protein CASSEDGSSYNEQFF.

This clone has only a few counts. The chain uses TRBV7-3 and TRBJ1-2; weak D call: TRBD1 (5 bases). In germline, CDR1 is SGHTA, CDR2 FQGTGA. The germline V and J ends were trimmed by 0 bases and 3 bases, with 8 bases remaining between them. This CDR3 comprises 14 residues. This CDR3 reads CASSLTGDDYGYTF. CDR3 in DNA: TGTGCCAGCAGCTTAACAGGGGACGACTATGGCTACACCTTC.

Worth noting for this clone: This sample also contains other DNA sequences that code for the same CDR3. J is TRBJ2-1 and V is TRBV7-9; D might be TRBD1 or TRBD2, each matching 5 bases. Trimming took off 5 bases at V and 0 bases at J, with 11 bases between the two ends. This CDR3 comprises 15 residues. Germline CDR1 reads SEHNR; CDR2 reads FQNEAQ (reference sequence). The CDR3 DNA reads as TGTGCCAGCAGCCCCCCAGGGAGCTCCTACAATGAGCAGTTCTTC. It specifies CASSPPGSSYNEQFF.

This clone has more than one count but fewer than ten. This rearrangement joins TRBV4-2 to TRBJ2-6; D remains unclear. V was clipped by 4 bases and J by 2 bases, with 9 bases between them. The germline V gene encodes CDR1 LGHNA and CDR2 YNFKEQ. CDR3 length equals 15 residues. Here the CDR3 DNA reads TGTGCCAGCAGCCTAAATTCGGCTGGGGCCAACGTCCTGACTTTC. It yields the protein CASSLNSAGANVLTF.

The chain links TRBV4-2 to TRBJ2-2; D is unclear. Germline CDR1 reads LGHNA; CDR2 reads YNFKEQ. The germline V and J ends were trimmed by 1 base and 7 bases, with 7 bases remaining between them. The CDR3 is made up of 13 amino acids. CDR3 sequence: CASSQAVGGELFF. CDR3 sequence (DNA): TGTGCCAGCAGCCAAGCGGTGGGCGGGGAGCTGTTTTTT.

V gene TRBV6-5 combines with J gene TRBJ2-7; possibly TRBD2 for D (5 bases). Germline assignment: CDR1 MNHEY and CDR2 SVGAGI. Trimming pared 5 bases from V and 3 bases from J, leaving 14 bases between. The CDR3 has 14 residues. CDR3 nucleotide sequence: TGTGCCAGCAGTGTACCCGGAGGAAACTACGAGCAGTACTTC. Protein: CASSVPGGNYEQYF.

This chain links TRBV11-2 with TRBJ2-1; D is undetermined. The V end was cut by 5 bases, the J end by 5 bases, with 10 bases between. There are 13 residues in the CDR3. In germline, CDR1 is SGHAT, CDR2 FQNNGV. Here the CDR3 reads CASSQQANNEQFF. The CDR3 nucleotides read TGTGCCAGCAGCCAGCAGGCAAACAATGAGCAGTTCTTC. Full variable domain (rest looked up from reference TRBV11-2 and TRBJ2-1): EAGVAQSPRYKIIEKRQSVAFWCNPISGHATLYWYQQILGQGPKLLIQFQNNGVVDDSQLPKDRFSAERLKGVDSTLKIQPAKLEDSAVYLCASSQQANNEQFFGPGTRLTVL.

This clone was counted only a few times. CDR3 residues: CSVEVGGDTEAFF. DNA of the CDR3: TGCAGCGTTGAAGTGGGGGGAGACACTGAAGCTTTCTTT. The rearrangement links TRBV29-1 to TRBJ1-1; weak D call: TRBD1 (5 bases). Between the trimmed V and J ends, which lost 1 base and 3 bases, there was a span of 9 bases. This CDR3 comprises 13 residues. CDR1 SQVTM and CDR2 ANQGSEA come from the germline V gene. The full variable domain, in which reference TRBV29-1 and TRBJ1-1 provide the parts outside the CDR3, is SAVISQKPSRDICQRGTSLTIQCQVDSQVTMMFWYRQQPGQSLTLIATANQGSEATYESGFVIDKFPISRPNLTFSTLTVSNMSPEDSSIYLCSVEVGGDTEAFFGQGTRLTVV.

A remark on this clone: Compared with germline, one end of the junction differs, possibly owing to a read error. V and J are TRBV5-1 and TRBJ2-3; 7 positions agree with TRBD1. The CDR3 sequence is 16 residues long. The germline gives CDR1 SGHRS, CDR2 YFSETQ. CDR3 bases: TGCGCCAGCAGCCTCGGGACAGTGCCTCTTACAGATATGCAGTATTTT. As protein: CASSLGTVPLTDMQYF.

The V and J genes are TRBV10-2 and TRBJ2-7; TRBD1 agrees at 8 bases. CDR1 and CDR2 from the germline V gene are WSHSY and SAAADI. The CDR3 runs to 13 residues. The ends lost 8 bases at V and 6 bases at J; junction bases unmatched: 9. DNA of the CDR3: TGCGCCAGCGGGGACAGGACGGTGTCCGAGCAGTACTTC. Its translation is CASGDRTVSEQYF.

The chain is built from TRBV5-4 and TRBJ2-2; 13 bases line up with TRBD2. After removal of 0 bases from V and 9 bases from J, the junction contained 11 bases not matched to a gene. The CDR3 loop spans 18 amino acids. The germline V gene encodes CDR1 SGHNT and CDR2 YYREEE (reference sequence). CDR3 nucleotide sequence: TGTGCCAGCAGCTTGGGGACTAGCGGGAGCACTCTTCCTCGGGAGCTGTTTTTT. Translation gives CASSLGTSGSTLPRELFF. The full variable domain, in which reference TRBV5-4 and TRBJ2-2 provide the parts outside the CDR3, is ETGVTQSPTHLIKTRGQQVTLRCSSQSGHNTVSWYQQALGQGPQFIFQYYREEENGRGNFPPRFSGLQFPNYSSELNVNALELDDSALYLCASSLGTSGSTLPRELFFGEGSRLTVL.

The chain is built from TRBV7-6 and TRBJ2-7; 9 nucleotides align to TRBD2. J gave up 5 bases and V 6 bases, and 8 bases lay outside the gene matches. The length of the CDR3 is 14 residues. Germline-derived CDR1 and CDR2 are SGHVS and FNYEAQ. The CDR3 loop reads CASSTTSGADEQYF. The CDR3 DNA sequence: TGTGCCAGCAGTACGACTAGCGGTGCGGACGAGCAGTACTTC.

About this clone itself: A far larger clone is a single base away, which makes a read error likely. V is TRBV6-1 and J is TRBJ1-1; a possible D gene is TRBD1 (5 bases). V lost 5 bases and J 6 bases, leaving 16 bases between the germline ends. Germline loops: CDR1 MNHNS, CDR2 SASEGT. This CDR3 contains 14 residues. In DNA form, the CDR3 reads TGTGCCAGCAGTAAAGTGACGGGGGTAGCTGAAGCTTTCTTT. Residues: CASSKVTGVAEAFF.

This chain joins TRBV5-1 and TRBJ2-5; 9 positions agree with TRBD2. In germline, CDR1 is SGHRS, CDR2 YFSETQ. With V trimmed by 1 base and J by 5 bases, 3 bases remained unmatched. The CDR3 runs to 14 residues. In nucleotides, the CDR3 is TGCGCCAGCAGCTTGCCTAGCGGGATGGAGACCCAGTACTTC. It yields the protein CASSLPSGMETQYF.

The chain links TRBV6-4 to TRBJ2-3; 10 bases are a match to TRBD1. Looked up from germline, CDR1 is MRHNA and CDR2 is SNTAGT. V lost 5 bases and J lost 1; bases outside the gene matches: 3. The CDR3 totals 15 residues. The CDR3 spells CASSPGTGGTDTQYF. The CDR3 DNA follows: TGTGCCAGCAGTCCCGGGACAGGGGGCACAGATACGCAGTATTTT.

This clone was seen a few times. The chain joins TRBV5-6 to TRBJ2-7, with 9 bases matching TRBD2. Germline V CDR1 and CDR2: SGHDT, YYEEEE. V lost 4 bases and J lost 1; bases outside the gene matches: 6. The CDR3 length is 15 residues. The CDR3 region is CASSPAGLASYEQYF. The CDR3 nucleotides are TGTGCCAGCAGCCCAGCGGGACTAGCATCCTACGAGCAGTACTTC.

The chain's CDR3 is CASSSTQGGDSPLHF. The CDR3 bases are TGCGCCAGCAGCTCGACCCAGGGGGGGGATTCACCCCTCCACTTT. The chain combines TRBV5-1 with TRBJ1-6; 7 bases agree with TRBD1. The V gene end was trimmed by 3 bases and the J gene end by 8 bases; junction bases not matched to a gene: 8. CDR1 is SGHRS and CDR2 is YFSETQ in the germline V gene. The CDR3 extends over 15 amino acids.

The chain employs TRBV11-2 and TRBJ1-3, with D possibly being TRBD1 (6 bases). The CDR3 loop spans 13 amino acids. The V gene's germline CDR1 is SGHAT and CDR2 FQNNGV. With 4 bases removed from V and 4 bases from J, the gap between germline ends came to 8 bases. CDR3: CASSSDRGNTIYF. The CDR3 region has the DNA TGTGCCAGCAGCTCCGACAGGGGAAACACCATATATTTT.